Listed below are T cell receptor beta chains from one sample, sequenced in a study of shared clonotypes between healthy human individuals. Method: immunoSEQ multiplex PCR; TCRdb's copy keeps in-frame clones and lacks some. The sample contains some 2,100,000 clones, just over 90% of which appear only once. The source material was naive CD8+ T cells from PBMCs. Receptor source: a man aged 18 to 30 in good health. Some clones in this sample may be carry-over from other donors' samples. The CDR3 runs from the conserved cysteine through the conserved F or W. Fields, in order: clone size, V gene, J gene, D gene, CDR3 DNA, CDR3 protein. The D gene is left open where the match is weak. Clone size, where shown, is once, few, many, or a class for clones that have expanded.

size: NA; V: TRBV28; J: TRBJ2-1; D: TRBD2; DNA: TGTGCCAGCAGTTTGCTAGCGGGACTATACAATGAGCAGTTCTTC; CDR3: CASSLLAGLYNEQFF
size: NA; V: TRBV28; J: TRBJ1-3; D: NA; DNA: TGTGCCAGCACCTCTGGGACTTCGTCAGGAAACACCATATATTTT; CDR3: CASTSGTSSGNTIYF
size: NA; V: TRBV7-8; J: TRBJ1-2; D: TRBD1; DNA: TGTGCCAGCAGCTCATTGACAGGGGCGCTCTATGGCTACACCTTC; CDR3: CASSSLTGALYGYTF
size: NA; V: TRBV2; J: TRBJ2-5; D: TRBD2; DNA: TGTGCCAGCGGTGGGCGGGAGGAGACCCAGTACTTC; CDR3: CASGGREETQYF
size: once; V: TRBV5-1; J: TRBJ1-5; D: NA; DNA: TGCGCCAGCAGCTTGACCGGAGGGGAGCCCCAGCATTTT; CDR3: CASSLTGGEPQHF
size: NA; V: TRBV5-6; J: TRBJ1-2; D: NA; DNA: TGTGCCAGCTGTAATCTGTGGGGGGCCCTCAGCTATGGCTACACCTTC; CDR3: CASCNLWGALSYGYTF
size: NA; V: TRBV6-5; J: TRBJ1-2; D: NA; DNA: TGTGCCAGCAGTTCCGAGGACGGCAACTATGGCTACACCTTC; CDR3: CASSSEDGNYGYTF
size: NA; V: TRBV5-1; J: TRBJ1-2; D: NA; DNA: TGCGCCAGCAGCTTGCCCCCTAACTATGGCTACACCTTC; CDR3: CASSLPPNYGYTF
size: NA; V: TRBV7-9; J: TRBJ2-1; D: NA; DNA: TGTGCCAGCAGCTCCCCCCTTGGGGCGGATTACAATGAGCAGTTCTTC; CDR3: CASSSPLGADYNEQFF
size: NA; V: TRBV9; J: TRBJ2-2; D: TRBD2; DNA: TGTGCCAGCAGCGTACCTCTGGACCCTACTAGCGACACCGGGGAGCTGTTTTTT; CDR3: CASSVPLDPTSDTGELFF
size: few; V: TRBV27; J: TRBJ1-5; D: TRBD1; DNA: TGTGCCAGCAGCGGGACAGGCAACAATCAGCCCCAGCATTTT; CDR3: CASSGTGNNQPQHF
size: NA; V: TRBV7-6; J: TRBJ2-3; D: TRBD2; DNA: TGTGCCAGCAGCTTAATGCGGGAGGCGAACACAGATACGCAGTATTTT; CDR3: CASSLMREANTDTQYF
size: NA; V: TRBV4-3; J: TRBJ1-1; D: TRBD1; DNA: TGCGCCAGCAGCCAAGAATGGGACAGCATGAACACTGAAGCTTTCTTT; CDR3: CASSQEWDSMNTEAFF
size: NA; V: TRBV11-2; J: TRBJ2-4; D: NA; DNA: TGTGCCAGCAGCTTAGATTACAGGGCAAAAAACATTCAGTACTTC; CDR3: CASSLDYRAKNIQYF
size: NA; V: TRBV7-9; J: TRBJ2-7; D: NA; DNA: TGTGCCAGCAGCCTTCCGGCGTCAGAGCAGTACTTC; CDR3: CASSLPASEQYF
size: once; V: TRBV9; J: TRBJ2-1; D: TRBD2; DNA: TGTGCCAGCAGCGTATTTCTAGCGGGAGGAAGGAATGAGCAGTTCTTC; CDR3: CASSVFLAGGRNEQFF
size: NA; V: TRBV19; J: TRBJ2-7; D: TRBD2; DNA: TGTGCCAGTAGTACTAGACTAGCGGGAGGTTACGAGCAGTACTTC; CDR3: CASSTRLAGGYEQYF
size: NA; V: TRBV19; J: TRBJ2-7; D: NA; DNA: TGTGCCAGTAGTATTACGAGCGTGGGGTTCGAGCAGTACTTC; CDR3: CASSITSVGFEQYF
size: NA; V: TRBV27; J: TRBJ2-3; D: NA; DNA: TGTGCCAGCAGTTTATCGAGAGCGGGTACAGATACGCAGTATTTT; CDR3: CASSLSRAGTDTQYF
size: NA; V: TRBV27; J: TRBJ2-1; D: NA; DNA: TGTGCCAGCAGTTTAAGAGGGGCGGAGTACAATGAGCAGTTCTTC; CDR3: CASSLRGAEYNEQFF
size: NA; V: TRBV28; J: TRBJ2-5; D: TRBD2; DNA: TGTGCCAGCAGTCCCCGGGGGGTTAAACAGACCCAGTACTTC; CDR3: CASSPRGVKQTQYF
size: NA; V: TRBV7-8; J: TRBJ2-7; D: TRBD2; DNA: TGTGCCAGCAGCGCCACCGATAGCGGGAGCCCCTACGAGCAGTACTTC; CDR3: CASSATDSGSPYEQYF
size: NA; V: TRBV5-4; J: TRBJ2-7; D: NA; DNA: TGTGCCAGCAGTCCCCTCTCGATCCGGGGGAGCCACGAGCAGTACTTC; CDR3: CASSPLSIRGSHEQYF
size: many; V: TRBV7-9; J: TRBJ2-1; D: NA; DNA: TGTGCCAGCAGCTTCCCGGAGGCCTGGGGTGAGCAGTTCTTC; CDR3: CASSFPEAWGEQFF
size: NA; V: TRBV19; J: TRBJ2-1; D: TRBD2; DNA: TGTGCCAGTAGTATAATGGCGGGAGCTTTCTCCTACAATGAGCAGTTCTTC; CDR3: CASSIMAGAFSYNEQFF
size: NA; V: TRBV7-3; J: TRBJ1-2; D: TRBD1; DNA: TGTGCCAGCAGCACCGGACAGGGAATAGGCTATGGCTACACCTTC; CDR3: CASSTGQGIGYGYTF
size: NA; V: TRBV19; J: TRBJ2-7; D: NA; DNA: TGTGCCACCCGACAGAACTCCTACGAGCAGTACTTC; CDR3: CATRQNSYEQYF
size: NA; V: TRBV13; J: TRBJ2-5; D: TRBD2; DNA: TGTGCCAGCAGCATACTAGCGGGAGTTGAAGAGACCCAGTACTTC; CDR3: CASSILAGVEETQYF
size: NA; V: TRBV19; J: TRBJ2-5; D: TRBD1; DNA: TGTGCCAGTAGACCCCACCGGGACAGGGCGGAGACCCAGTACTTC; CDR3: CASRPHRDRAETQYF
size: NA; V: TRBV9; J: TRBJ2-1; D: TRBD2; DNA: TGTGCCAGCAGCGGTAGCGGGAGGGCCTACAATGAGCAGTTCTTC; CDR3: CASSGSGRAYNEQFF
size: NA; V: TRBV4-3; J: TRBJ2-4; D: NA; DNA: TGCGCCAGCAGCCAAGAGACTCCACGGGCCAAAAACATTCAGTACTTC; CDR3: CASSQETPRAKNIQYF